This T cell receptor (beta chain) was observed in a study of molecular identifiers for immune sequencing clone quantification (dated by TCRdb to 2017 to 2018). Regarding the research as a whole: For a replicate experiment, RNA from roughly 18,000 or 92,000 naive CD8 T cells was divided into five aliquots, of which four were sequenced. The study was a methods study using CD8 T cells to benchmark molecular-identifier clustering-based TCR repertoire sequencing (MIDCIRS) and TCR RNA copy counting. Study-wide findings and limitations: A single cell's worth of spiked-in Jurkat TCR RNA was reported detectable even among 900,000 to 1,000,000 naive CD8 T cells. Naive libraries contained spiked-in Jurkat TCR RNA (around eleven copies' worth), which is not part of the donor repertoire. When barcode sub-clustering was not used, chimeric consensus sequences inflated TCR diversity, with chimeras reaching as high as 47%. Modeling indicated approximately 3 TCR RNA copies recovered per cell, compared with 9.5 to 10 by digital PCR, which implies a capture efficiency of 25% to 35%. Clones above 20 RNA copies held over 99% of molecules in CMV-specific effector cells but under 1% in naive cells. Highly expanded clone sizes could be underestimated because identical TCR molecules may share a barcode.

Libraries of naive CD8 T cells were built from about 19,000 to 1,100,000 sorted cells, with 10%, 30% or 50% of the purified RNA used. Naive CD8 T cells, defined as CD8+CD4-CCR7+CD45RA+, were FACS-sorted into RLT Plus buffer on a BD FACSAria II. Roughly nine TCR copies' worth of Jurkat RNA were spiked into about 19,000-1,000,000 naive CD8 T cell samples to test detection sensitivity. CD8 T cells were enriched with RosetteSep CD8+ T Cell Enrichment Cocktail and Ficoll-Paque, followed by ACK red cell lysis. This clonotype turned up a few times. The specificity of this receptor is unknown. Qualities for individual bases were not recorded, and no much larger clone is one base off. CDR1 and CDR2, per the germline V gene (reference sequence), are LNHDA and SQIVND. The germline ends are 9 bases apart after V is trimmed by 3 bases and J by 0 bases. Taken from cysteine to phenylalanine, the CDR3 has 16 residues. Kept here is only the CDR3 DNA, which spans 48 bases and is read in frame from base 1.

Library prep was done by PCR. TCRdb records NextSeq 500 as the sequencer. Bulk TCR libraries were generated as previously described, with the TCR primers listed in Table S5 used. The Qiagen AllPrep DNA/RNA kit was used to purify total RNA. Before analysis, reads from multiple sequencing runs of the same library were pooled. Per the authors' processing: Reads were retained only if the reads had an exact TCR constant sequence, and the retained reads were trimmed to 150 nt and grouped according to their 12-nt molecular barcodes. Reads in each barcode group were sub-clustered using a 15% Levenshtein threshold, and a quality-weighted consensus sequence was built for each RNA molecule. Non-functional sequences were discarded, and so were lower-count sequences lying one edit away from another sequence. Based on fitting two negative binomial distributions, any barcode sub-cluster with under 20% of the maximum read count was discarded. Starting from the raw public reads, TCRdb applied fastp trimming at Q25, assembled clones with MiXCR and retained in-frame beta chains. Every entry covers one CDR3 protein and lists the most common genes and DNA from its rows. The V and J calls were not made by the authors but by TCRdb's processing. The sample records about 510,000 distinct CDR3 sequences, about 25% of which are singletons. Around 0.79% of the sample belongs to the ten largest clones.

The V gene is TRBV19 and the J gene is TRBJ2-6; the D gene remains uncertain. The TCR comes from a human donor in good health. Some libraries in this study had Jurkat cell RNA spiked in. Source material: naive CD8+ T cells from blood, with Jurkat cell RNA spiked in. Interpreted using the paper, the cell subset or site label stands for: FACS-sorted CD8+CD4-CCR7+CD45RA+ naive T cells. The DNA reads TGTGCCAGTAGTATCCTGTTAGGCTCTGGGGCCAACGTCCTGACTTTC. This gives the protein CASSILLGSGANVLTF.